Shown below are 29 T cell receptor beta chains from a single sample sequenced in a study of T cell repertoires in cytomegalovirus infection. TCRdb re-derived calls from the reads in MiXCR, one entry per CDR3 protein. The sample lists 200,000 to 250,000 distinct CDR3 sequences; approximately 22% were seen once. The specimen sequenced was CD8+ T cells from PBMCs. The receptors originated from a human donor in good health (CMV status not recorded). Some clones in this sample may be carry-over from other donors' samples.

This clonotype was picked up many times. V gene TRBV6-6 combines with J gene TRBJ1-3, with 8 bases fitting TRBD1. The J segment lost 4 bases and the V segment lost 7 bases, leaving 6 bases of the junction unmatched. The CDR3 is made up of 14 amino acids. CDR1 is MNHNY, CDR2 SVGAGI, per germline (reference sequence). CDR3: CASTQGAKGNTIYF. The CDR3, as DNA: TGTGCCAGCACCCAGGGGGCGAAAGGAAACACCATATATTTT.

This clonotype turned up a few times. The genes are TRBV19 and TRBJ2-1, with 9 positions matching TRBD2. Trimming removed 5 bases from V and 6 bases from J; junction bases left unmatched: 2. Germline V gene lookup returns CDR1 LNHDA and CDR2 SQIVND (reference sequence). The CDR3 totals 13 residues. In DNA, the CDR3 is TGTGCCAGTAGTGGGACTAGCTTCAATGAGCAGTTCTTC. It yields the protein CASSGTSFNEQFF. Full variable domain (remainder filled in from reference TRBV19 and TRBJ2-1): DGGITQSPKYLFRKEGQNVTLSCEQNLNHDAMYWYRQDPGQGLRLIYYSQIVNDFQKGDIAEGYSVSREKKESFPLTVTSAQKNPTAFYLCASSGTSFNEQFFGPGTRLTVL.

This clonotype showed up just a few times. The rearrangement joins TRBV28 to TRBJ1-2, with 7 nucleotides matching TRBD1. CDR3 length equals 12 residues. Germline V gives CDR1 MDHEN, CDR2 SYDVKM. Losses at the gene ends were 6 bases for V and 7 bases for J; bases not matched to a gene: 5. The CDR3 DNA reads TGTGCCAGCAGGGAAGGGGGCGGTGGCTACACCTTC. The encoded protein is CASREGGGGYTF.

This clonotype occurred many times. This chain links TRBV7-8 with TRBJ2-7, with a tentative D call TRBD2 (5 bases). The CDR3 covers 12 residues. V dropped 1 base and J dropped 6 bases, with 7 bases sitting between them. The germline V gene has CDR1 SGHVS and CDR2 FQNEAQ. The chain's CDR3 is CASSLDGVEQYF. In DNA, the CDR3 is TGTGCCAGCAGCTTAGACGGGGTCGAGCAGTACTTC.

This sequence joins TRBV12-3 or TRBV12-4 and TRBJ2-5, with D possibly being TRBD2 (6 bases). Trimming left V 3 bases short and J 5 bases short, with 10 bases between. This CDR3 contains 13 residues. CDR3 in amino acids: CASSLEGRETQYF. CDR3 coding DNA: TGTGCCAGCAGTTTGGAGGGCCGTGAGACCCAGTACTTC.

V is TRBV27 and J is TRBJ2-5; 8 bases agree with TRBD1. The V gene's germline CDR1 is MNHEY and CDR2 SMNVEV (reference sequence). This CDR3 is built from 14 residues. V lost 4 bases and J lost 5; bases outside the gene matches: 6. The CDR3, as DNA: TGTGCCAGCAGTTCAGGGGGCGTGGGGGAGACCCAGTACTTC. Its protein product is CASSSGGVGETQYF.

This clonotype was recorded many times. The chain combines TRBV7-9 with TRBJ2-7; TRBD2 matches 13 bases. The J segment lost 4 bases and the V segment lost 5 bases, leaving 5 bases of the junction unmatched. The germline CDR1 and CDR2 sequences are SEHNR and FQNEAQ (reference sequence). The CDR3 sequence is 15 residues long. Here the CDR3 reads CASSRTSGGSYEQYF. In DNA form, the CDR3 reads TGTGCCAGCAGCCGGACTAGCGGGGGATCTTACGAGCAGTACTTC.

This clonotype was seen a handful of times. The chain has TRBV29-1 and TRBJ2-7; a weak D match, TRBD1 (5 bases). V lost 6 bases and J 2 bases, leaving 11 bases between the germline ends. The CDR3 sequence is 12 residues long. Looked up from germline, CDR1 is SQVTM and CDR2 is ANQGSEA. The CDR3 DNA sequence: TGCAGCGTGTTAGGGGTAACCTACGAGCAGTACTTC. It encodes CSVLGVTYEQYF.

The rearrangement links TRBV20-1 to TRBJ1-1, with D hard to call. This CDR3 region has 15 residues. The ends were cut back, 0 bases at V and 1 base at J, with 12 bases in the middle. Germline V gene data show CDR1 as DFQATT and CDR2 as SNEGSKA (reference sequence). CDR3 sequence (DNA): TGCAGTGCTAGAGATCCTATAGCAGCGAACACTGAAGCTTTCTTT. It encodes CSARDPIAANTEAFF.

This chain connects TRBV2 to TRBJ2-5; no definite D call. V shed 5 bases and J shed 2 bases, with 6 bases lying between them. The germline CDR1 and CDR2 sequences are SNHLY and FYNNEI. The CDR3 length is 12 residues. In nucleotides, the CDR3 is TGTGCCAGCAGTCGATCGCAAGAGACCCAGTACTTC. It encodes CASSRSQETQYF.

V usage is TRBV29-1 and J usage is TRBJ2-3, with 10 bases lining up with TRBD2. The CDR3 covers 17 residues. Trimming cost V 0 bases and J 2 bases; bases outside gene matches: 8. Germline CDR1 is SQVTM and CDR2 is ANQGSEA. CDR3 in DNA: TGCAGCGTTGAAGATCCCCCAGCGGGGGGGCCCACAGATACGCAGTATTTT. Translation gives CSVEDPPAGGPTDTQYF.

The chain is built from TRBV9 and TRBJ2-2; the D gene is possibly TRBD2 (6 bases). Trimming left V 3 bases short and J 2 bases short, with 14 bases between. CDR3 size: 16 residues. Germline lookup yields CDR1 SGDLS and CDR2 YYNGEE. The CDR3 DNA follows: TGTGCCAGCAGCGCGAGCGGGCCCTACAACACCGGGGAGCTGTTTTTT. Protein product: CASSASGPYNTGELFF.

This clonotype appeared many times. This chain connects TRBV7-2 to TRBJ1-5; D gene ambiguous. CDR1 and CDR2 (germline): SGHTA, FQGNSA. This CDR3 spans 15 amino acids. V was shortened by 1 base and J by 1 base, with 8 bases between the two germline ends. CDR3 amino acids: CASSLVPGSNQPQHF. The CDR3 DNA reads TGTGCCAGCAGCTTAGTACCGGGGAGCAATCAGCCCCAGCATTTT.

This clonotype was observed at least ten times. The gene calls are TRBV7-8 and TRBJ1-3; unclear D gene. The V end was cut by 2 bases, the J end by 0 bases, with 5 bases between. Per germline, CDR1 SGHVS and CDR2 FQNEAQ. CDR3 size: 14 residues. The DNA for the CDR3 is TGTGCCAGCAGCTTACAAGGCTCTGGAAACACCATATATTTT. This gives the protein CASSLQGSGNTIYF.

This clonotype was found a few times. The rearrangement joins TRBV15 to TRBJ2-3; a possible D gene is TRBD2 (5 bases). This CDR3 is built from 16 residues. V was cut by 3 bases and J by 1 base, with 14 bases left in between. CDR1 and CDR2 from the germline V gene are LNHNV and YYDKDF (reference sequence). In nucleotides, the CDR3 is TGTGCCACCAGCAGGGAAGCAGTGGGAGGCACAGATACGCAGTATTTT. This encodes CATSREAVGGTDTQYF.

The rearrangement joins TRBV20-1 to TRBJ1-6, with TRBD1 as a possible D gene (6 bases). CDR3 length: 14 residues. Trimming shortened V by 0 bases and J by 10 bases, and 13 bases separated the two germline ends. Germline V gives CDR1 DFQATT, CDR2 SNEGSKA (reference sequence). In DNA, the CDR3 is TGCAGTGCTAGAGAAGGACAGTGGAGATCACCCCTCCACTTT. It encodes CSAREGQWRSPLHF.

This clonotype was seen more than once but under ten times. The chain employs TRBV13 and TRBJ2-1; D is possibly TRBD1 or TRBD2 (5 bases each). Germline lookup yields CDR1 PRHDT and CDR2 FYEKMQ (reference sequence). The V gene lost 5 bases and the J gene lost 5 bases, with 19 bases spanning the gap. The CDR3 spans 16 residues. The CDR3 region has the DNA TGTGCCAGCAGCCCAATGACGGGGCCCCCGGACAATGAGCAGTTCTTC. As protein: CASSPMTGPPDNEQFF. The whole variable domain, remainder taken from reference TRBV13 and TRBJ2-1, is AAGVIQSPRHLIKEKRETATLKCYPIPRHDTVYWYQQGPGQDPQFLISFYEKMQSDKGSIPDRFSAQQFSDYHSELNMSSLELGDSALYFCASSPMTGPPDNEQFFGPGTRLTVL.

This clonotype was observed a handful of times. The junction shows a germline mismatch at one end, possibly a read error. The chain recombines TRBV12-3 or TRBV12-4 with TRBJ2-5; TRBD2 might be the D (5 bases). This CDR3 is 13 amino acids long. The DNA of the CDR3 is TGTGCCAGCAGTCTAGCTTCCCAAGAGACCCAGTACTTC. Residues: CASSLASQETQYF.

This clonotype was detected ten times or more. The V gene is TRBV7-8, the J gene TRBJ1-5, with D perhaps matching TRBD1 (5 bases). Trimming removed 5 bases from V and 8 bases from J, with 16 bases in between. CDR3 size: 14 residues. Germline V gene sequence: CDR1 SGHVS, CDR2 FQNEAQ. CDR3 sequence reads: CASSAIAGTEPQHF. CDR3 DNA sequence: TGTGCCAGCAGCGCAATCGCGGGGACGGAGCCCCAGCATTTT.

The chain couples TRBV29-1 to TRBJ1-2; the match to TRBD1 covers 7 bases. Per germline, CDR1 SQVTM and CDR2 ANQGSEA. Germline trimming cut 3 bases from V and 6 bases from J; bases unmatched to any gene: 7. The length of the CDR3 is 13 residues. The CDR3 is CSVDEGQINGYTF. CDR3 nucleotide sequence: TGCAGCGTTGACGAGGGACAGATAAATGGCTACACCTTC.

The V and J genes are TRBV5-4 and TRBJ1-2; D might be TRBD1 (5 bases). CDR1 SGHNT and CDR2 YYREEE come from the germline V gene (reference sequence). V lost 2 bases to trimming and J lost 7 bases, with 15 bases between them. This CDR3 has 14 amino acids. This CDR3 reads CASSFQHRDGGYTF. DNA for the CDR3: TGTGCCAGCAGCTTCCAACACCGGGACGGTGGCTACACCTTC.

The chain couples TRBV7-8 to TRBJ2-3; weak D call: TRBD2 (6 bases). The CDR3 loop spans 13 amino acids. CDR1 and CDR2 from the germline V gene are SGHVS and FQNEAQ. Between the trimmed V and J ends, which lost 3 bases and 5 bases, there was a span of 9 bases. CDR3 residues: CASSFRLGDTQYF. CDR3 in DNA: TGTGCCAGCAGCTTTAGACTAGGAGATACGCAGTATTTT.

The chain couples TRBV20-1 to TRBJ2-7; D gene unclear. The CDR3 runs to 11 residues. CDR1 is DFQATT and CDR2 is SNEGSKA in the germline V gene (reference sequence). V lost 1 base, J lost 6 bases, and 7 bases lay in between. The CDR3 sequence: CSARGSGEQYF. Written as DNA, the CDR3 is TGCAGTGCTAGAGGCTCGGGCGAGCAGTACTTC.

The chain recombines TRBV19 with TRBJ1-6, with no clear D. The germline gives CDR1 LNHDA, CDR2 SQIVND (reference sequence). The V and J ends lost 6 bases and 5 bases respectively, with 8 bases between them. The CDR3 runs 13 residues. The chain's CDR3 is CASRSSDNSPLHF. Written as DNA, the CDR3 is TGTGCCAGTAGATCGTCCGATAATTCACCCCTCCACTTT. Full variable domain (outside the CDR3, taken from reference TRBV19 and TRBJ1-6): DGGITQSPKYLFRKEGQNVTLSCEQNLNHDAMYWYRQDPGQGLRLIYYSQIVNDFQKGDIAEGYSVSREKKESFPLTVTSAQKNPTAFYLCASRSSDNSPLHFGNGTRLTVT.

Details on this clonotype: The junction departs from germline at one end; a sequencing error may be responsible. The rearrangement joins TRBV19 to TRBJ1-5; D gene uncertain. This CDR3 is 13 amino acids long. Germline V gives CDR1 LNHDA, CDR2 SQIVND (reference sequence). CDR3 sequence: CVSSIVRDQPQHF. The CDR3 DNA reads TGTGTCAGTAGTATAGTAAGGGATCAGCCCCAGCATTTT.

The chain links TRBV23-1 to TRBJ2-7; D possibly corresponds to TRBD1 (7 bases). TRBV23-1 counts as an open reading frame of uncertain function. V lost 1 base and J 2 bases, leaving 12 bases between the germline ends. The CDR3 extends over 15 amino acids. CDR3 in amino acids: CASSQCCRGAYEQYF. The CDR3 bases are TGCGCCAGCAGTCAATGTTGCAGGGGGGCCTACGAGCAGTACTTC.

This clonotype was counted between two and nine times. This chain uses TRBV28 with TRBJ2-7, with 9 nucleotides matching TRBD1. Germline-derived CDR1 and CDR2 are MDHEN and SYDVKM. After removal of 6 bases from V and 3 bases from J, the junction contained 12 bases not matched to a gene. This CDR3 is built from 16 residues. The CDR3 DNA follows: TGTGCCAGCAGACTCCGGGGACAGGGTGGATACTACGAGCAGTACTTC. Its translation: CASRLRGQGGYYEQYF.

The chain has TRBV11-2 and TRBJ2-1; the D is unclear. Germline assignment: CDR1 SGHAT and CDR2 FQNNGV. The CDR3 is 13 residues long. V lost 1 base to trimming and J lost 6 bases, with 7 bases between them. The chain's CDR3 is CASSLGYSNEQFF. The CDR3 nucleotides are TGTGCCAGCAGCTTAGGATACTCCAATGAGCAGTTCTTC.

This chain uses TRBV7-9 with TRBJ2-1, with 8 positions matching TRBD1. CDR1 is SEHNR, CDR2 FQNEAQ, per germline (reference sequence). The CDR3 is 13 residues long. J gave up 8 bases and V 6 bases, and 6 bases lay outside the gene matches. The CDR3 coding sequence is TGTGCCAGCAGGAAAGACAGGGGCTATGAGCAGTTCTTC. Translating gives CASRKDRGYEQFF.